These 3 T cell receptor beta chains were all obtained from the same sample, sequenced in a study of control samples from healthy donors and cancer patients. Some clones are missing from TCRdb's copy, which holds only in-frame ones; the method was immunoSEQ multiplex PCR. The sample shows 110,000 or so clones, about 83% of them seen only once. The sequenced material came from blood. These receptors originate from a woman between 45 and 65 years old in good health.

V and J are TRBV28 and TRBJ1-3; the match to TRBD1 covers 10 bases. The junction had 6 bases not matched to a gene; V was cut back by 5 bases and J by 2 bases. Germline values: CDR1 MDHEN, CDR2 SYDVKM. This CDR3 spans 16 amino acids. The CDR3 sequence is CASSLRQGAPGNTIYF. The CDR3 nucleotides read TGTGCCAGCAGTCTCCGACAGGGGGCGCCTGGAAACACCATATATTTT.

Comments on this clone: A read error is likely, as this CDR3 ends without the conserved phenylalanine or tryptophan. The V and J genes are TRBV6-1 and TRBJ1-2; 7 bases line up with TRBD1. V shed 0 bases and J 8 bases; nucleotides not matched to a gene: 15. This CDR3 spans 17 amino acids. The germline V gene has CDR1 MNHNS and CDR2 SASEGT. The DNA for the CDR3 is TGTGCCAGCAGTGAAGCTCTCCGCGTCAGGGGGTCTCGCGGCTACACCCTC. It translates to CASSEALRVRGSRGYTL.

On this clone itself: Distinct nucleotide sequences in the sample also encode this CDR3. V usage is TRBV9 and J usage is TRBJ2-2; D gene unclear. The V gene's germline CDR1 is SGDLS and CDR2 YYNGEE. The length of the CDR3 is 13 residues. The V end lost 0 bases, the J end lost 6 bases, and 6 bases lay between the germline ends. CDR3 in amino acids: CASSVVGAGELFF. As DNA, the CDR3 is TGTGCCAGCAGCGTAGTTGGGGCCGGGGAGCTGTTTTTT.